The clone carrying this T cell receptor (beta chain) has only one observation. Its antigen is undetermined. This may be a read error, as it is one base from a much larger clone. Germline loops: CDR1 MNHNS, CDR2 SASEGT. The CDR3 is 14 amino acids. The record originates from a study of immune heterogeneity within non-small cell lung tumors. Study results and caveats: Both recurring identical dominant CDR3 beta clonotypes and site-unique high-frequency clones were observed across tumor sites within a patient.

Bulk tumor genomic DNA (approximately 570 ng per sample) served as template. Biopsies, several per primary tumor and spaced far apart, were collected during surgery. Undergoing curative surgery were patients whose non-small cell lung cancer was untreated and newly diagnosed. Newly diagnosed patients with non-small cell lung cancer who were having surgery with curative intent served as donors. A first 10-cycle multiplex round used 32 V-gene and 13 J-gene primers on TCR beta CDR3. TCRdb independently ran MiXCR on the multiplex PCR reads; one entry per CDR3 protein. The table includes around 10,000 distinct CDR3 sequences, 27% detected once.

Sequencing was performed on lung tumor tissue. The V gene is TRBV6-1, the J gene TRBJ2-1; tentatively, D is TRBD2 (6 bases). The sequence was collected from a man aged 50 to 60 with non-small cell lung cancer. CDR3 nucleotide sequence: TGTGCCAGCAGTGGACTAGAATCCTACAATGGGCAGTTCTTC. This translates into CASSGLESYNGQFF.